Below are 30 T cell receptor beta chains sequenced from a single sample in a study of regulatory T cells in long-lasting Graves disease. According to the study, TCR beta libraries were built with iRepertoire HTBI primers and CDR3-region Arm-PCR. TCRdb re-derived calls from the multiplex PCR reads in MiXCR, one entry per CDR3 protein. Of almost 350,000 distinct CDR3 sequences listed, around 20% were seen once; the top ten hold roughly 27%. Time point specified: persistent/refractory GD, antithyroid drugs over 5 years with positive TRAb. PBMC RNA served as the TCR library source. Sequencing used peripheral blood mononuclear cells (PBMCs), obtained when the disease was refractory, from a patient treated with antithyroid drugs. Receptors originate from a female donor with Graves disease.

This clonotype was seen a few times. This clone may be a read error of a much larger clone one base away. The chain employs TRBV2 and TRBJ2-5, with D unresolved. The V gene's germline CDR1 is SNHLY and CDR2 FYNNEI. The CDR3 is 12 residues long. In DNA, the CDR3 is TGTGCCAGCAGGGCGGATCAAGAGACCCGGTACTTC. Protein product: CASRADQETRYF.

The chain recombines TRBV5-1 with TRBJ1-1; D ambiguous. Trimming took off 0 bases at V and 7 bases at J, with 7 bases between the two ends. The CDR3 spans 12 residues. CDR1 and CDR2 (germline): SGHRS, YFSETQ. The CDR3, as DNA: TGCGCCAGCAGCTTGGGGGATGTTGAAGCTTTCTTT. It translates to CASSLGDVEAFF.

The CDR3 nucleotides are TGTGCCACCAGCAGAGATTTGAGGGAGACCCAGTACTTC. As protein: CATSRDLRETQYF. V gene TRBV15 combines with J gene TRBJ2-5; no definite D call. CDR3 length equals 13 residues. V gave up 0 bases and J gave up 5 bases, with 7 bases separating them. Germline V lookup: CDR1 LNHNV, CDR2 YYDKDF (reference sequence).

V is TRBV11-2 and J is TRBJ2-1; 10 bases are shared with TRBD2. The V gene end was trimmed by 8 bases and the J gene end by 5 bases; junction bases not matched to a gene: 27. Germline V gene lookup returns CDR1 SGHAT and CDR2 FQNNGV. The CDR3 contains 21 residues. CDR3 residues: CASGPFRIPRRGTSVHNEQFF. The CDR3 DNA reads TGTGCCAGCGGTCCTTTTAGGATCCCCCGGAGAGGGACTAGCGTCCACAATGAGCAGTTCTTC.

This clonotype was counted a few times. V gene TRBV7-8 combines with J gene TRBJ2-1; 9 nucleotides line up with TRBD2. The CDR3 covers 14 residues. Trimming took 6 bases from V and 6 from J; bases not matched to a gene: 6. CDR1 and CDR2 (germline): SGHVS, FQNEAQ. In DNA form, the CDR3 reads TGTGCCAGCAGACCCGGCGGGGGGGCCAATGAGCAGTTCTTC. Translated: CASRPGGGANEQFF.

With regard to this clonotype: This may come from a read error, since a much larger clone is one base off. V usage is TRBV20-1 and J usage is TRBJ1-1, with 9 bases matching TRBD1. CDR1 and CDR2 (germline): DFQATT, SNEGSKA (reference sequence). The CDR3 loop spans 14 amino acids. The CDR3 DNA reads as TGCAGTGCTAGGACAGGGGGTCTGAACACTGAAGCTCTCTTT. Translation gives CSARTGGLNTEALF.

V usage is TRBV24-1 and J usage is TRBJ1-5, with 11 bases fitting TRBD1. The V and J ends lost 4 bases and 6 bases, in that order; junction bases with no gene match: 7. CDR1 is KGHDR, CDR2 SFDVKD, per germline. The CDR3 is 16 residues long. The CDR3 DNA reads as TGTGCCACCAGTGAACCAGGACAGGGGGCTGGTCAGCCCCAGCATTTT. Translation gives CATSEPGQGAGQPQHF.

The CDR3 loop reads CASTPGGGAYEQYF. CDR3 nucleotides: TGTGCCAGCACCCCTGGCGGGGGCGCCTACGAGCAGTACTTC. The V call is TRBV12-3 or TRBV12-4, the J call TRBJ2-7, with D possibly being TRBD2 (7 bases). The CDR3 spans 14 residues. V shed 7 bases and J shed 2 bases, with 15 bases lying between them.

This clonotype was counted at least ten times. The chain recombines TRBV4-1 with TRBJ1-4, with D maybe TRBD1 (5 bases). Trimming left V 1 base short and J 5 bases short, with 14 bases between. Looked up from germline, CDR1 is MGHRA and CDR2 is YSYEKL. The CDR3 spans 16 residues. In DNA, the CDR3 is TGCGCCAGCAGCCAAGGTCCAGGGCGATTCAATGAAAAACTGTTTTTT. It is translated as CASSQGPGRFNEKLFF.

The chain links TRBV5-1 to TRBJ1-1; D is undetermined. The germline V gene encodes CDR1 SGHRS and CDR2 YFSETQ. V lost 6 bases, J lost 8 bases, and 17 bases lay in between. This CDR3 is built from 13 residues. The CDR3 reads CASKYKSAFEAFF. Here the CDR3 DNA reads TGCGCCAGCAAATACAAGTCTGCCTTCGAAGCTTTCTTT. Filled out from reference TRBV5-1 and TRBJ1-1, the complete variable domain reads KAGVTQTPRYLIKTRGQQVTLSCSPISGHRSVSWYQQTPGQGLQFLFEYFSETQRNKGNFPGRFSGRQFSNSRSEMNVSTLELGDSALYLCASKYKSAFEAFFGQGTRLTVV.

This clonotype was seen repeatedly, ten times or more. V and J are TRBV6-1 and TRBJ2-4, with D perhaps matching TRBD1 (5 bases). V was clipped by 4 bases and J by 11 bases, with 12 bases between them. Germline V gene data show CDR1 as MNHNS and CDR2 as SASEGT. This CDR3 comprises 12 residues. CDR3 DNA: TGTGCCAGCAGTGGCAGGGTGACCGTTCAGTACTTC. This translates into CASSGRVTVQYF.

In this sample, this clonotype turned up many times. The chain has TRBV25-1 and TRBJ2-7; perhaps TRBD1 as D (6 bases). V was pared by 3 bases and J by 2 bases, with 14 bases between. From germline, CDR1 is MGHDK and CDR2 SYGVNS. This CDR3 contains 15 residues. CDR3 protein: CASSDNEGGPYEQYF. The CDR3 nucleotides are TGTGCCAGCAGTGATAATGAAGGGGGTCCCTACGAGCAGTACTTC.

The V and J genes are TRBV9 and TRBJ1-6, with D perhaps matching TRBD1 (5 bases). Germline CDR1 is SGDLS and CDR2 is YYNGEE. Trimming took off 2 bases at V and 3 bases at J, with 15 bases between the two ends. The CDR3 extends over 17 amino acids. CDR3 residues: CASSVDSYPFYNSPLHF. The CDR3 bases are TGTGCCAGCAGCGTCGACAGTTACCCCTTCTATAATTCACCCCTCCACTTT.

This clonotype was seen repeatedly, ten times or more. The chain combines TRBV18 with TRBJ1-5; D is ambiguous. CDR3 length: 12 residues. V dropped 0 bases and J dropped 7 bases, with 4 bases sitting between them. Germline CDR1 and CDR2: KGHSH and LQKENI. The CDR3 is CASSPPSQPQHF. Here the CDR3 DNA reads TGTGCCAGCTCACCACCGTCGCAGCCCCAGCATTTT.

As for this clonotype: Since a far larger clone is one base different, this is likely a read error. The V call is TRBV10-3, the J call TRBJ2-5; D could derive from TRBD1 or TRBD2 (7 bases each). The V gene lost 3 bases and the J gene lost 5 bases, with 13 bases spanning the gap. The germline CDR1 and CDR2 sequences are ENHRY and SYGVKD. CDR3 length equals 14 residues. The CDR3 is CAISDARGGETQYF. CDR3 coding DNA: TGTGCCATCAGTGACGCCAGGGGGGGGGAGACCCAGTACTTC.

This clonotype was detected a few times. The chain has TRBV27 and TRBJ2-7; 10 nucleotides line up with TRBD2. J was trimmed by 4 bases and V by 6 bases; bases with no gene match: 6. Germline V gives CDR1 MNHEY, CDR2 SMNVEV (reference sequence). This CDR3 contains 14 residues. The CDR3 protein is CASRSGRGTYEQYF. CDR3 in DNA: TGTGCCAGCAGGAGCGGGAGGGGGACTTACGAGCAGTACTTC.

This sequence joins TRBV4-1 and TRBJ2-7; D is perhaps TRBD1 (6 bases). Germline V CDR1 and CDR2: MGHRA, YSYEKL. The CDR3 length is 17 residues. V gave up 1 base and J gave up 1 base, with 17 bases separating them. This CDR3 reads CASSQVRTEIISYEQYF. In DNA form, the CDR3 reads TGCGCCAGCAGCCAAGTCCGGACAGAGATTATTTCCTACGAGCAGTACTTC.

This clonotype was found a few times. The J gene is TRBJ1-2, the V gene TRBV19; no firm D call. The CDR3 runs to 14 residues. V was shortened by 5 bases and J by 0 bases, with 10 bases between the two germline ends. Germline CDR1 reads LNHDA; CDR2 reads SQIVND (reference sequence). The CDR3 region has the DNA TGTGCCAGTAGTCGGCAGCGATCTAACTATGGCTACACCTTC. Protein: CASSRQRSNYGYTF.

This rearrangement joins TRBV7-9 to TRBJ1-2; 7 bases match TRBD1. The CDR3 contains 18 residues. V shed 5 bases, J shed 0 bases, and the junction held 15 bases outside the gene matches. Germline-derived CDR1 and CDR2 are SEHNR and FQNEAQ (reference sequence). DNA of the CDR3: TGTGCCAGCAGCCCAAACGACCGGGGACAGCAGGCTAACTATGGCTACACCTTC. Amino acids: CASSPNDRGQQANYGYTF. Drawing the rest from reference TRBV7-9 and TRBJ1-2, the complete variable domain is DTGVSQNPRHKITKRGQNVTFRCDPISEHNRLYWYRQTLGQGPEFLTYFQNEAQLEKSRLLSDRFSAERPKGSFSTLEIQRTEQGDSAMYLCASSPNDRGQQANYGYTFGSGTRLTVV.

This clonotype showed up just a few times. V is TRBV7-9 and J is TRBJ1-4; D remains ambiguous. Deletions cut 5 bases from V and 5 bases from J, with 15 bases between. CDR3 length: 15 amino acids. Germline assignment: CDR1 SEHNR and CDR2 FQNEAQ (reference sequence). CDR3 sequence reads: CASSPSGPENEKLFF. CDR3 DNA: TGTGCCAGCAGCCCTAGTGGGCCGGAGAATGAAAAACTGTTTTTT.

On this clonotype: It may be a read error: a sequence one base away is much more abundant. J is TRBJ1-4 and V is TRBV19, with 9 bases fitting TRBD1. The CDR3 covers 16 residues. CDR1 and CDR2 (germline): LNHDA, SQIVND (reference sequence). CDR3 amino acids: CASSKGQGPTNEKLVF. Written as DNA, the CDR3 is TGTGCCAGTAGTAAAGGACAGGGGCCAACTAATGAAAAACTGGTTTTT.

This clonotype was detected many times. J is TRBJ1-2 and V is TRBV7-8, with D possibly TRBD1 on 6 matching bases. The V end was cut by 1 base, the J end by 4 bases, with 13 bases between. Germline values: CDR1 SGHVS, CDR2 FQNEAQ. This CDR3 is built from 15 residues. CDR3 DNA: TGTGCCAGCAGCTTAGGGGGAGGGGGGGCCTATGGCTACACCTTC. It yields the protein CASSLGGGGAYGYTF.

This clonotype has ten or more counts. The chain is built from TRBV29-1 and TRBJ1-1; D may be TRBD1 (5 bases). There are 13 residues in the CDR3. With 4 bases removed from V and 0 bases from J, the gap between germline ends came to 9 bases. CDR1 and CDR2 (germline): SQVTM, ANQGSEA. Written as DNA, the CDR3 is TGCAGCGTTGCAGGGAAAATGAACACTGAAGCTTTCTTT. Translated, it gives CSVAGKMNTEAFF.

This clonotype occurred many times. The chain carries TRBV5-1 and TRBJ2-7; weak D call: TRBD1 (6 bases). Germline lookup yields CDR1 SGHRS and CDR2 YFSETQ. The CDR3 extends over 13 amino acids. With 2 bases removed from V and 6 bases from J, the gap between germline ends came to 12 bases. For the CDR3, the DNA is TGCGCCAGCAGCTTCGGGACGGACAGCGAGCAGTACTTC. Amino acids: CASSFGTDSEQYF.

This clonotype has at least ten counts. The V and J genes are TRBV6-1 and TRBJ1-2; D possibly corresponds to TRBD1 (5 bases). Per the germline V gene, CDR1 is MNHNS and CDR2 is SASEGT. The ends were cut back, 8 bases at V and 2 bases at J, with 12 bases in the middle. There are 13 residues in the CDR3. The DNA for the CDR3 is TGTGCCAGCCGGGACCACAGCAACTATGGCTACACCTTC. This encodes CASRDHSNYGYTF.

The chain carries TRBV5-5 and TRBJ1-5; unclear D gene. The CDR3 spans 16 residues. The V and J ends lost 4 bases and 7 bases respectively, with 21 bases between them. Germline V gene sequence: CDR1 SGHKS, CDR2 YYEKEE (reference sequence). CDR3 nucleotides: TGTGCCAGCAGCGCCACGGGGTTGGGTGGTGGGCAGCCCCAGCATTTT. This encodes CASSATGLGGGQPQHF.

The chain carries TRBV10-2 and TRBJ2-7; D not certain. V was pared by 6 bases and J by 6 bases, with 12 bases between. The CDR3 loop spans 12 amino acids. In germline, CDR1 is WSHSY, CDR2 SAAADI. The DNA for the CDR3 is TGCGCCAGCAGGCCCGATAGGATCGAGCAGTACTTC. It yields the protein CASRPDRIEQYF.

The chain couples TRBV5-1 to TRBJ2-1, with D perhaps TRBD1 or TRBD2 (5 bases each). Trimming left V 3 bases short and J 4 bases short, with 11 bases between. The length of the CDR3 is 14 residues. In germline, CDR1 is SGHRS, CDR2 YFSETQ. CDR3 sequence: CASSSYGAYNEQFF. The DNA of the CDR3 is TGCGCCAGCAGCTCATACGGGGCTTACAATGAGCAGTTCTTC.

This clonotype was found many times. Relative to the germline gene, one junction end is altered; a read error may explain this. The chain carries TRBV12-3 or TRBV12-4 and TRBJ1-2; maybe TRBD1 (5 bases). The length of the CDR3 is 13 residues. CDR3 bases: TGTGCCAGCAGTTTATCCGGGACCGGCCGATCTGCCTTC. It yields the protein CASSLSGTGRSAF.

Only a few counts were recorded for this clonotype. CDR3 coding DNA: TGTGCCAGCACCCAGACGAACACCGGGGAGCTGTTTTTT. Its protein product is CASTQTNTGELFF. The chain is built from TRBV12-3 or TRBV12-4 and TRBJ2-2; D not certain. V was cut by 7 bases and J by 0 bases, with 6 bases left in between. The CDR3 has 13 amino acids.